A selection of T cell receptor beta chains follows, all from one sample in a study of cytomegalovirus exposure and HLA in healthy donors. Assay used: immunoSEQ multiplex PCR; TCRdb lists only in-frame clones, some missing. The repertoire holds around 200,000 clones, with over 65% as singletons. Specimen: PBMCs. The receptors stem from a woman aged 60 to 75 in good health and CMV-seropositive. The CDR3 runs from the conserved cysteine through the conserved F or W. The D gene is left open where the match is weak. The listing skips clone size in some rows; elsewhere it reads once, few, many or a size class.

CDR3nt: TGTGCCAGCTCACCACTAGAACGGAGTGATACGCAGTATTTT
CDR3aa: CASSPLERSDTQYF
v_gene: TRBV18
abundance: once
d_gene: .
j_gene: TRBJ2-3
len: 14

CDR3nt: TGTGCCAGCTCACCCCTAGAGGGTACTGAAGCTTTCTTT
CDR3aa: CASSPLEGTEAFF
v_gene: TRBV18
abundance: .
d_gene: .
j_gene: TRBJ1-1
len: 13

CDR3nt: TGCGCCAGCAGCTTGGGGTGGACAGGGGGGAACACTGAAGCTTTCTTT
CDR3aa: CASSLGWTGGNTEAFF
v_gene: TRBV5-1
abundance: .
d_gene: TRBD1
j_gene: TRBJ1-1
len: 16

CDR3nt: TGTGCCAGCAGCTTGTGGGGGCCCTACGAGCAGTACTTC
CDR3aa: CASSLWGPYEQYF
v_gene: TRBV5-5
abundance: .
d_gene: .
j_gene: TRBJ2-7
len: 13

CDR3nt: TGTGCCAGCATCTCGGACAGGTCCTACGAGCAGTACTTC
CDR3aa: CASISDRSYEQYF
v_gene: TRBV28
abundance: .
d_gene: TRBD1
j_gene: TRBJ2-7
len: 13

CDR3nt: TGTGCCAGCAGCTCCCAGATCGGGTGGCAACTAGCGGGGGGAGATACGCAGTATTTT
CDR3aa: CASSSQIGWQLAGGDTQYF
v_gene: TRBV7-2
abundance: once
d_gene: TRBD2
j_gene: TRBJ2-3
len: 19

CDR3nt: TGTGCCAGCAGCGATTACGGGAGCCCAGAGACCCAGTACTTC
CDR3aa: CASSDYGSPETQYF
v_gene: TRBV7-2
abundance: .
d_gene: .
j_gene: TRBJ2-5
len: 14

CDR3nt: TGTGCCTGGAGTGGGGCAGGGTTTGACGAGCAGTACTTC
CDR3aa: CAWSGAGFDEQYF
v_gene: TRBV30
abundance: .
d_gene: .
j_gene: TRBJ2-7
len: 13

CDR3nt: TGTGCCAGCTCACCCAGGACAGGGGGCATGGGCACAGATACGCAGTATTTT
CDR3aa: CASSPRTGGMGTDTQYF
v_gene: TRBV18
abundance: .
d_gene: TRBD1
j_gene: TRBJ2-3
len: 17

CDR3nt: TGTGCCAGCAGTAGCGGGGGCCAAGAGACCCAGTACTTC
CDR3aa: CASSSGGQETQYF
v_gene: TRBV9
abundance: .
d_gene: TRBD2
j_gene: TRBJ2-5
len: 13

CDR3nt: TGTGCCAGCTCACAAGGGACAGGTTCCTACGAGCAGTACTTC
CDR3aa: CASSQGTGSYEQYF
v_gene: TRBV18
abundance: .
d_gene: TRBD1
j_gene: TRBJ2-7
len: 14

CDR3nt: TGTGCCTTAACGTCGGGAGCGGTGGACATTCAGTACTTC
CDR3aa: CALTSGAVDIQYF
v_gene: TRBV30
abundance: .
d_gene: .
j_gene: TRBJ2-4
len: 13

CDR3nt: TGCGCCAGCAGCCAAGTTCTTCAGGGGCCAGGAGATGAAAAACTGTTTTTT
CDR3aa: CASSQVLQGPGDEKLFF
v_gene: TRBV4-1
abundance: once
d_gene: .
j_gene: TRBJ1-4
len: 17

CDR3nt: TGTGCCAGCAGCCCGGGGAGATTACGGGATACGCAGTATTTT
CDR3aa: CASSPGRLRDTQYF
v_gene: TRBV7-2
abundance: .
d_gene: .
j_gene: TRBJ2-3
len: 14

CDR3nt: TGTGCCACCAGCAAGGACAGGGGGCCTGGTCAGCCCCAGCATTTT
CDR3aa: CATSKDRGPGQPQHF
v_gene: TRBV15
abundance: .
d_gene: TRBD1
j_gene: TRBJ1-5
len: 15

CDR3nt: TGTGCCTCTGTAGGACACTGGGGGCCCTTC
CDR3aa: CASVGHWGPF
v_gene: TRBV19
abundance: .
d_gene: .
j_gene: TRBJ2-7
len: 10

CDR3nt: TGTGCCACCAGCAGAGAGTACGGTGAAGCTTTCTTT
CDR3aa: CATSREYGEAFF
v_gene: TRBV15
abundance: .
d_gene: .
j_gene: TRBJ1-1
len: 12

CDR3nt: TGTGCTAGCAGCTCTCGACTCGGACAGGGAGTGGTCAATGAGCAGTTCTTC
CDR3aa: CASSSRLGQGVVNEQFF
v_gene: TRBV7-7
abundance: .
d_gene: TRBD1
j_gene: TRBJ2-1
len: 17

CDR3nt: TGTGCCTGGAGTGTACTGGGGGGGGCGGATGGAAACACCATATATTTT
CDR3aa: CAWSVLGGADGNTIYF
v_gene: TRBV30
abundance: once
d_gene: .
j_gene: TRBJ1-3
len: 16

CDR3nt: TGTGCCAGCAGCTTGCGAGGGTTTACAGATACGCAGTATTTT
CDR3aa: CASSLRGFTDTQYF
v_gene: TRBV7-2
abundance: .
d_gene: .
j_gene: TRBJ2-3
len: 14

CDR3nt: TGTGCCAGCAGCGCGAGGGGGGGGCGGGCAGACTACGAGCAGTACTTC
CDR3aa: CASSARGGRADYEQYF
v_gene: TRBV9
abundance: .
d_gene: .
j_gene: TRBJ2-7
len: 16

CDR3nt: TGTGCCAGCAGTCCAGGGGGTAGCAATCAGCCCCAGCATTTT
CDR3aa: CASSPGGSNQPQHF
v_gene: TRBV7-8
abundance: few
d_gene: TRBD1
j_gene: TRBJ1-5
len: 14

CDR3nt: TGCGCCAGCAGCCAAGATCAACGGGGGAGCACAGATACGCAGTATTTT
CDR3aa: CASSQDQRGSTDTQYF
v_gene: TRBV4-1
abundance: .
d_gene: .
j_gene: TRBJ2-3
len: 16

CDR3nt: TGTGCTAGTGGTTTCCGTCGGGCAGGGTTTTACGAGCAGTACTTC
CDR3aa: CASGFRRAGFYEQYF
v_gene: TRBV12-5
abundance: .
d_gene: .
j_gene: TRBJ2-7
len: 15

CDR3nt: TGCGCCAGCAGCCGGTTACAGGGGGCCCGGGAGACCCAGTACTTC
CDR3aa: CASSRLQGARETQYF
v_gene: TRBV4-1
abundance: .
d_gene: TRBD1
j_gene: TRBJ2-5
len: 15

CDR3nt: TGTGCCAGCAGTTACTCGGCAGGGAACACTGAAGCTTTCTTT
CDR3aa: CASSYSAGNTEAFF
v_gene: TRBV6-6
abundance: .
d_gene: .
j_gene: TRBJ1-1
len: 14

CDR3nt: TGTGCCAGCAGTGAAGTAAGGGGGCGGAGCACAGATACGCAGTATTTT
CDR3aa: CASSEVRGRSTDTQYF
v_gene: TRBV6-1
abundance: .
d_gene: TRBD1
j_gene: TRBJ2-3
len: 16

CDR3nt: TGTGCCAGCAGTCCTGCAACAGGGAAACCGAATGAAAAACTGTTTTTT
CDR3aa: CASSPATGKPNEKLFF
v_gene: TRBV28
abundance: .
d_gene: .
j_gene: TRBJ1-4
len: 16

CDR3nt: TGTGCCAGCAGCTCTAGCGGGGGGATCGGGGAGCTGTTTTTT
CDR3aa: CASSSSGGIGELFF
v_gene: TRBV7-2
abundance: .
d_gene: TRBD2
j_gene: TRBJ2-2
len: 14

CDR3nt: TGTGCCAGCAGTGAATATTCGGCAGGGGAGGAGCAGTACTTC
CDR3aa: CASSEYSAGEEQYF
v_gene: TRBV25-1
abundance: many
d_gene: .
j_gene: TRBJ2-7
len: 14

CDR3nt: TGTGCCAGTAAGGGACAGAGCTCTGGAAACACCATATATTTT
CDR3aa: CASKGQSSGNTIYF
v_gene: TRBV19
abundance: .
d_gene: TRBD1
j_gene: TRBJ1-3
len: 14

CDR3nt: TGTGCCAGCAACGACGGGGACAGGGGGGTTTACGAGCAGTACTTC
CDR3aa: CASNDGDRGVYEQYF
v_gene: TRBV2
abundance: .
d_gene: TRBD1
j_gene: TRBJ2-7
len: 15

CDR3nt: TGCAGCGTTGAAGATCCCCACAAGCGGGGGGGAAGCACAGATACGCAGTATTTT
CDR3aa: CSVEDPHKRGGSTDTQYF
v_gene: TRBV29-1
abundance: .
d_gene: TRBD2
j_gene: TRBJ2-3
len: 18

CDR3nt: TGTGCCAGCAGTTTGACACTTAGCGGGAGTGCCAAAAACATTCAGTACTTC
CDR3aa: CASSLTLSGSAKNIQYF
v_gene: TRBV28
abundance: .
d_gene: TRBD2
j_gene: TRBJ2-4
len: 17

CDR3nt: TGTGCCAGCAGCGTACGCGGGGGCGGCGAGCAGTACTTC
CDR3aa: CASSVRGGGEQYF
v_gene: TRBV9
abundance: .
d_gene: .
j_gene: TRBJ2-7
len: 13

CDR3nt: TGTGCCAGCAGAGAAACCGGGACAGTTTACGAGCAGTACTTC
CDR3aa: CASRETGTVYEQYF
v_gene: TRBV2
abundance: .
d_gene: TRBD1
j_gene: TRBJ2-7
len: 14

CDR3nt: TGTGCCAGCGGTCCGGGACAGGGGGCGCGTTGGGGCACAGATACGCAGTATTTT
CDR3aa: CASGPGQGARWGTDTQYF
v_gene: TRBV9
abundance: .
d_gene: TRBD1
j_gene: TRBJ2-3
len: 18

CDR3nt: TGTGCCAGCAGCCCGGGGACAGGGCGCACCGGGGAGCTGTTTTTT
CDR3aa: CASSPGTGRTGELFF
v_gene: TRBV5-4
abundance: .
d_gene: TRBD1
j_gene: TRBJ2-2
len: 15

CDR3nt: TGCGCCAGCAGCTTGGGGAGCGGGGGGGCTTATGAGCAGTTCTTC
CDR3aa: CASSLGSGGAYEQFF
v_gene: TRBV5-1
abundance: .
d_gene: TRBD2
j_gene: TRBJ2-1
len: 15

CDR3nt: TGTGCCAGCAGTCCTCTCAGGGATGGCTACACCTTC
CDR3aa: CASSPLRDGYTF
v_gene: TRBV6-6
abundance: .
d_gene: .
j_gene: TRBJ1-2
len: 12

CDR3nt: TGTGCCAGCAGCATCAAGACAGGGAGAGACACTGAAGCTTTCTTT
CDR3aa: CASSIKTGRDTEAFF
v_gene: TRBV5-4
abundance: .
d_gene: TRBD1
j_gene: TRBJ1-1
len: 15

CDR3nt: TGTGCCAGCAGCCAGCGTCCCGACAGGGAGCAGTTCTTC
CDR3aa: CASSQRPDREQFF
v_gene: TRBV5-4
abundance: .
d_gene: .
j_gene: TRBJ2-1
len: 13

CDR3nt: TGTGCCAGCAGTTTAGTTTCGGACGAGCAGTACTTC
CDR3aa: CASSLVSDEQYF
v_gene: TRBV28
abundance: .
d_gene: .
j_gene: TRBJ2-7
len: 12

CDR3nt: TGCAGTGCTAGTTCGGCTAGTCTACAGTATTTT
CDR3aa: CSASSASLQYF
v_gene: TRBV20-1
abundance: .
d_gene: .
j_gene: TRBJ2-3
len: 11

CDR3nt: TGTGCCAGCAGCGTAGAGGGACTAGCGGTTAACGAGCAGTACTTC
CDR3aa: CASSVEGLAVNEQYF
v_gene: TRBV9
abundance: .
d_gene: TRBD2
j_gene: TRBJ2-7
len: 15

CDR3nt: TGTGCCAGCAGCCCGCAACCCTCGCGGGGAGTTGAGCAGTTCTTC
CDR3aa: CASSPQPSRGVEQFF
v_gene: TRBV7-2
abundance: .
d_gene: .
j_gene: TRBJ2-1
len: 15

CDR3nt: TGCGCCAGCAGCCAAGATAGGGCGGGGGGCTACACCTTC
CDR3aa: CASSQDRAGGYTF
v_gene: TRBV4-3
abundance: .
d_gene: .
j_gene: TRBJ1-2
len: 13

CDR3nt: TGCAGCGCTCCTTCCGGGACAGGGGTCACCGGGGAGCTGTTTTTT
CDR3aa: CSAPSGTGVTGELFF
v_gene: TRBV29-1
abundance: .
d_gene: TRBD1
j_gene: TRBJ2-2
len: 15